The source of this TCR beta chain is a study of T cells in Graves' hyperthyroidism and ophthalmopathy. Amplification of TCR beta CDR3 regions was performed using RNA transcripts as template. The study used the HTBI primer set for a first-round RT-PCR of the TCR CDR3. MiXCR, applied by TCRdb to the multiplex PCR reads, yields one record per CDR3 protein. The sample shows some 440,000 distinct CDR3 sequences, approximately 14% of them seen only once. Regarding this clonotype: Its specificity is unknown.

Whole-study results and caveats: Most expanded thyroid clonotypes above 0.001 recurred in blood.

V lost 7 bases to trimming and J lost 5 bases, with 11 bases between them. This CDR3 spans 11 amino acids. CDR1 DFQATT and CDR2 SNEGSKA come from the germline V gene (reference sequence). Material for sequencing was blood. This sequence joins TRBV20-1 and TRBJ1-2; no clear D. This TCR came from a woman in her late teens or twenties with Graves' hyperthyroidism. The CDR3 nucleotides are TGCAGTGTTAGGTGGGGATATGGCTACACCTTC. It specifies CSVRWGYGYTF.